This entry lists 22 T cell receptor beta chains sequenced from one sample in a study of healthy donors' naive CD4 and CD8 T cells. TCR libraries were built from approximately 490 ng of total RNA by linear amplification. TCRdb passed the reads through MiXCR, listing each CDR3 protein once. Of roughly 200,000 distinct CDR3 sequences in the sample, 65% to 75% were seen once. The sample taken for sequencing was naive CD4+ and CD8+ T cells sorted from blood, pooled from several donors. These receptors were taken from a pool of human donors in good health; the sample pools cells from several healthy donors.

This clonotype was counted once. V and J are TRBV12-3 or TRBV12-4 and TRBJ1-5, with TRBD1 matching over 9 bases. With 5 bases clipped from V and 4 bases from J, the junction kept 9 bases outside the gene matches. There are 16 residues in the CDR3. The CDR3 DNA sequence: TGTGCCAGCAGTCCTACAGGGGGCTCCTTAAATCAGCCCCAGCATTTT. It specifies CASSPTGGSLNQPQHF.

This rearrangement joins TRBV5-6 to TRBJ2-5; D is perhaps TRBD2 (6 bases). The V gene lost 4 bases and the J gene lost 0 bases, with 19 bases spanning the gap. The CDR3 runs to 17 residues. The germline CDR1 and CDR2 sequences are SGHDT and YYEEEE. CDR3 sequence (DNA): TGTGCCAGCAGCCCTTCCCGGGACTGGACGTACCAAGAGACCCAGTACTTC. It yields the protein CASSPSRDWTYQETQYF.

This sequence joins TRBV30 and TRBJ2-1; D uncertain. Germline V lookup: CDR1 GTSNPN, CDR2 SVGIG (reference sequence). Trimming left V 2 bases short and J 7 bases short, with 9 bases between. This CDR3 is 12 amino acids long. CDR3 coding DNA: TGTGCCTGGAGTTCCGATAGAAATGAGCAGTTCTTC. Protein: CAWSSDRNEQFF.

This clonotype has more than one count but fewer than ten. The DNA for the CDR3 is TGCGCCAGCGGCCAAAGAAAGGGACAGGGGGCGAGGGAGCAGTACTTC. It is translated as CASGQRKGQGAREQYF. This rearrangement joins TRBV5-1 to TRBJ2-7; 12 positions agree with TRBD1. The CDR3 is 16 amino acids. Germline V gives CDR1 SGHRS, CDR2 YFSETQ. V shed 7 bases and J 7 bases; nucleotides not matched to a gene: 15. Full variable domain (missing parts from reference TRBV5-1 and TRBJ2-7): KAGVTQTPRYLIKTRGQQVTLSCSPISGHRSVSWYQQTPGQGLQFLFEYFSETQRNKGNFPGRFSGRQFSNSRSEMNVSTLELGDSALYLCASGQRKGQGAREQYFGPGTRLTVT.

This clonotype was found many times. CDR3 DNA sequence: TGTGCCAGCAGTTACAGCCAGGGCCTCTATGGCTACACCTTC. Amino acids: CASSYSQGLYGYTF. The chain employs TRBV6-2 or TRBV6-3 and TRBJ1-2; weak D call: TRBD1 (5 bases). The CDR3 loop spans 14 amino acids. From germline, CDR1 is MNHEY and CDR2 SVGEGT. Deletions cut 2 bases from V and 4 bases from J, with 11 bases between.

V is TRBV27 and J is TRBJ2-1, with D tentatively TRBD2 (6 bases). The CDR3 extends over 13 amino acids. Germline V gene data show CDR1 as MNHEY and CDR2 as SMNVEV (reference sequence). The V and J ends lost 6 bases and 8 bases respectively, with 14 bases between them. CDR3 sequence: CASRTGVVYEQFF. As DNA, the CDR3 is TGTGCCAGCAGAACGGGAGTAGTCTATGAGCAGTTCTTC.

The DNA for the CDR3 is TGCGCCAGCAGCTTGACCATAAACACCGGGGAGCTGTTTTTT. As protein: CASSLTINTGELFF. The chain links TRBV5-1 to TRBJ2-2; D is undetermined. The CDR3 spans 14 residues. The V and J ends lost 1 base and 2 bases respectively, with 6 bases between them. Germline values: CDR1 SGHRS, CDR2 YFSETQ.

The genes are TRBV19 and TRBJ2-1; D assignment may be TRBD1 or TRBD2 (5 bases each). Trimming shortened V by 0 bases and J by 4 bases, and 13 bases separated the two germline ends. This CDR3 is built from 16 residues. Germline V gene lookup returns CDR1 LNHDA and CDR2 SQIVND (reference sequence). The CDR3 DNA follows: TGTGCCAGTAGTATAGATTCAGGGTCGGGGTACAATGAGCAGTTCTTC. Translation gives CASSIDSGSGYNEQFF.

This clonotype was counted only a few times. This chain joins TRBV29-1 and TRBJ2-3, with D hard to call. Trimming left V 3 bases short and J 1 base short, with 11 bases between. The CDR3 totals 14 residues. CDR1 is SQVTM and CDR2 is ANQGSEA in the germline V gene. CDR3 residues: CSVDYPQGTDTQYF. In nucleotides, the CDR3 is TGCAGCGTTGATTACCCCCAAGGCACAGATACGCAGTATTTT.

V usage is TRBV6-1 and J usage is TRBJ1-1; D gene uncertain. V was pared by 7 bases and J by 1 base, with 10 bases between. The CDR3 runs 13 residues. Germline V gives CDR1 MNHNS, CDR2 SASEGT. DNA for the CDR3: TGTGCCAGCACCCGGTTCGGGAACACTGAAGCTTTCTTT. Protein product: CASTRFGNTEAFF.

This chain's CDR3 is CASSLDRDRAYNEQFF. The CDR3 DNA sequence: TGCGCCAGCAGCCTGGACCGGGACCGGGCGTACAATGAGCAGTTCTTC. The chain recombines TRBV4-1 with TRBJ2-1; TRBD1 or TRBD2 may be the D gene (5 bases each). Looked up from germline, CDR1 is MGHRA and CDR2 is YSYEKL. V lost 4 bases to trimming and J lost 4 bases, with 17 bases between them. CDR3 length: 16 amino acids.

Details on this clonotype: The junction does not match germline at one end; this may be a read error. DNA of the CDR3: TGTACCAGCAGCTTTTCCGAGGGTGTTTCCTACAATGAGCAGTTCTTC. As protein: CTSSFSEGVSYNEQFF. This chain connects TRBV7-9 to TRBJ2-1; a weak D match, TRBD2 (5 bases). The CDR3 is made up of 16 amino acids. Germline CDR1 and CDR2: SEHNR and FQNEAQ (reference sequence).

The chain uses TRBV4-3 and TRBJ1-1; D gene ambiguous. The CDR3 is made up of 13 amino acids. Germline V lookup: CDR1 LGHNA, CDR2 YSLEER. Trimming stripped 3 bases from V and 1 base from J, with 6 bases between. CDR3 nucleotide sequence: TGCGCCAGCAGCCAGGGCGGGAACACTGAAGCTTTCTTT. Translating gives CASSQGGNTEAFF.

The chain couples TRBV6-1 to TRBJ2-3; unclear D gene. Trimming pared 10 bases from V and 2 bases from J, leaving 10 bases between. The length of the CDR3 is 12 residues. Germline CDR1 and CDR2: MNHNS and SASEGT. CDR3 bases: TGTGCCACTAGGCCGGACACAGATACGCAGTATTTT. Amino acid sequence: CATRPDTDTQYF.

This chain joins TRBV13 and TRBJ1-1; D is ambiguous. Per the germline V gene, CDR1 is PRHDT and CDR2 is FYEKMQ (reference sequence). The ends were cut back, 4 bases at V and 0 bases at J, with 12 bases in the middle. CDR3 length: 15 residues. The CDR3 is CASSSPGAMNTEAFF. DNA of the CDR3: TGTGCCAGCAGCTCTCCGGGCGCCATGAACACTGAAGCTTTCTTT.

The gene calls are TRBV30 and TRBJ2-2; 7 bases match TRBD2. Per germline, CDR1 GTSNPN and CDR2 SVGIG (reference sequence). With V trimmed by 3 bases and J by 5 bases, 9 bases remained unmatched. The CDR3 length is 15 residues. The CDR3 nucleotides read TGTGCCTGGAGCGGTGGCGGGAGTTGGACCGGGGAGCTGTTTTTT. Amino acid sequence: CAWSGGGSWTGELFF.

The gene calls are TRBV24-1 and TRBJ1-5; unclear D gene. Germline-derived CDR1 and CDR2 are KGHDR and SFDVKD. V shed 6 bases and J shed 3 bases, with 8 bases lying between them. The CDR3 sequence is 13 residues long. The CDR3 here is CATSSSANQPQHF. The CDR3 bases are TGTGCCACCAGTAGTAGTGCCAATCAGCCCCAGCATTTT.

The chain uses TRBV29-1 and TRBJ1-2; no reliable D call. The CDR3 contains 13 residues. Germline V CDR1 and CDR2: SQVTM, ANQGSEA. V was cut by 5 bases and J by 4 bases, with 14 bases left in between. The CDR3 DNA sequence: TGCAGCGTTAACTCCGGGGAACGCTATGGCTACACCTTC. It specifies CSVNSGERYGYTF.

This chain uses TRBV29-1 with TRBJ2-3; D is undetermined. Trimming took 5 bases from V and 2 from J, leaving 11 bases between them. The CDR3 sequence is 13 residues long. Germline V CDR1 and CDR2: SQVTM, ANQGSEA. The DNA of the CDR3 is TGCAGCGTTTTACATTTACTCACAGATACGCAGTATTTT. Residues: CSVLHLLTDTQYF.

This rearrangement joins TRBV19 to TRBJ1-4; the D is unclear. Between the trimmed V and J ends, which lost 9 bases and 7 bases, there was a span of 12 bases. CDR1 LNHDA and CDR2 SQIVND come from the germline V gene (reference sequence). This CDR3 contains 12 residues. CDR3 bases: TGTGCCAGCGGCGGGCTAGGTGAAAAACTGTTTTTT. Residues: CASGGLGEKLFF.

The V gene is TRBV29-1, the J gene TRBJ2-6, with 7 positions matching TRBD1. V lost 4 bases to trimming and J lost 0 bases; unmatched junction nucleotides: 3. The germline V gene encodes CDR1 SQVTM and CDR2 ANQGSEA. The CDR3 runs 15 residues. This CDR3 is CSVGTGSSGANVLTF. CDR3 in DNA: TGCAGCGTTGGGACAGGTAGCTCTGGGGCCAACGTCCTGACTTTC.

The chain joins TRBV12-3 or TRBV12-4 to TRBJ1-1, with D possibly being TRBD1 (5 bases). There are 16 residues in the CDR3. V lost 6 bases and J 0 bases, leaving 17 bases between the germline ends. The CDR3 loop reads CASRPIDRTLNTEAFF. CDR3 nucleotides: TGTGCCAGCAGACCCATAGACAGAACCTTGAACACTGAAGCTTTCTTT.